The TCR beta chain under discussion was sequenced for a study of T cell repertoires in cytomegalovirus infection. The CDR3 is made up of 14 amino acids. The germline V gene encodes CDR1 DFQATT and CDR2 SNEGSKA (reference sequence). With V trimmed by 4 bases and J by 1 base, 4 bases remained unmatched. Note on this clonotype: Antigen specificity is unknown.

Whole-study findings and limits: Ex vivo, HLA-C-restricted CMV-specific TCR beta clonotypes prevailed over the rest of the response.

TCRdb ran MiXCR on the reads and lists one entry per CDR3 protein. The sample holds a few hundred thousand distinct CDR3 sequences; around 18% are singletons and the top ten take less than 9.5%. The clonotype comes from a human donor in good health (CMV status not recorded). Some clones in this sample may be carry-over from other donors' samples. The chain carries TRBV20-1 and TRBJ2-5, with 9 positions matching TRBD2. Sequenced: PBMCs. CDR3 loop: CSATRLAVQETQYF. DNA of the CDR3: TGCAGTGCTACTAGACTAGCGGTCCAAGAGACCCAGTACTTC.